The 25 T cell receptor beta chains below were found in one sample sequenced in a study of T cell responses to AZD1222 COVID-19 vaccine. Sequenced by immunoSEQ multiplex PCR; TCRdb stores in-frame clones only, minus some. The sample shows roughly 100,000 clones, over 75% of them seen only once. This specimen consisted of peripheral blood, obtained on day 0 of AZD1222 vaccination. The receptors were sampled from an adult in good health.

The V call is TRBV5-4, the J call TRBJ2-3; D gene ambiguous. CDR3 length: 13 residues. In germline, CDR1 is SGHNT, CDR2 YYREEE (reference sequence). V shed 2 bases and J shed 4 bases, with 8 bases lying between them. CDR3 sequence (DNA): TGTGCCAGCAGCTTAGAGATGCCAGATACGCAGTATTTT. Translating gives CASSLEMPDTQYF.

The CDR3 DNA reads TGTGCCAGTAGCCCCCCCGGGCAGGAGCTAAGCTACGAGCAGTACTTC. The encoded protein is CASSPPGQELSYEQYF. The chain has TRBV19 and TRBJ2-7; the D is unclear. The germline CDR1 and CDR2 sequences are LNHDA and SQIVND (reference sequence). This CDR3 region has 16 residues. Deletions cut 6 bases from V and 3 bases from J, with 21 bases between.

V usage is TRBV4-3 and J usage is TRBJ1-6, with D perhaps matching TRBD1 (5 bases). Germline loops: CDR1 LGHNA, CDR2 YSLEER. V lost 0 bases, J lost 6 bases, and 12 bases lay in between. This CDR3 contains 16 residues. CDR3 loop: CASSQDWTRSNSPLHF. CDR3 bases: TGCGCCAGCAGCCAAGATTGGACACGGAGTAATTCACCCCTCCACTTT.

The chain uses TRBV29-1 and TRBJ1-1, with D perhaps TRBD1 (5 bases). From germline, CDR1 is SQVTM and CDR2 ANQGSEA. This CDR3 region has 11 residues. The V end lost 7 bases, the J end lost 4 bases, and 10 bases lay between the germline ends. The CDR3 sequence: CSASRGTEAFF. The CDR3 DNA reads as TGCAGCGCTTCGAGGGGCACTGAAGCTTTCTTT.

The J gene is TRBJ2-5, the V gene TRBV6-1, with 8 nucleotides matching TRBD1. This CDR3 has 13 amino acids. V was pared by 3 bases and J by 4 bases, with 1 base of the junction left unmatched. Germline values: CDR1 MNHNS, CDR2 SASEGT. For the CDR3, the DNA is TGTGCCAGCAGTGACAGGGGGCGAGAGACCCAGTACTTC. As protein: CASSDRGRETQYF.

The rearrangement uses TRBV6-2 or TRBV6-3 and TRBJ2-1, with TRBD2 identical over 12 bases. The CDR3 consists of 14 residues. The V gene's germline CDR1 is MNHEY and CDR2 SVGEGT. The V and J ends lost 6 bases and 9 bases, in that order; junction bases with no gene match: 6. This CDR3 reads CASSRGLAGSEQFF. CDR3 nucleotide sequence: TGTGCCAGCAGCCGAGGACTAGCGGGGAGTGAGCAGTTCTTC.

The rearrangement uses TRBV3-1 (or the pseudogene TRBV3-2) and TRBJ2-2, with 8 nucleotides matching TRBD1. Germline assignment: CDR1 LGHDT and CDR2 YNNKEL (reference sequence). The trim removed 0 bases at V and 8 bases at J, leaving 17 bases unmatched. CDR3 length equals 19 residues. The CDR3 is CASSQEAPSMVRGHGELFF. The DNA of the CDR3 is TGTGCCAGCAGCCAAGAAGCCCCAAGCATGGTCAGGGGGCATGGGGAGCTGTTTTTT.

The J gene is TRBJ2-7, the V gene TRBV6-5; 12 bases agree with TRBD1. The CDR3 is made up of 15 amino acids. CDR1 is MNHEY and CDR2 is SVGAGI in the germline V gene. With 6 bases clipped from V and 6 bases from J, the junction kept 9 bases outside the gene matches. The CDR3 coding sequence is TGTGCCAGCAGCCCCCGGGACAGGGGGCTTCTCGAGCAGTACTTC. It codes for CASSPRDRGLLEQYF.

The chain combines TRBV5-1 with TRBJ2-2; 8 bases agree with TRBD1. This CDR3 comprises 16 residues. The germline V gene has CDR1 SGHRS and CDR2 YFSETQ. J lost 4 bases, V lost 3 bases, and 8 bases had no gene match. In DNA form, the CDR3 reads TGCGCCAGCAGCTCGAGAACAGGGGGGAGCACCGGGGAGCTGTTTTTT. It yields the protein CASSSRTGGSTGELFF.

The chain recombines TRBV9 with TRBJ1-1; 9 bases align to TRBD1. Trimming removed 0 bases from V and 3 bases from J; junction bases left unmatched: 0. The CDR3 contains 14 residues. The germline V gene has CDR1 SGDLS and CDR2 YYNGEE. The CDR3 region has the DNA TGTGCCAGCAGCGTAGGGACAGGGGACACTGAAGCTTTCTTT. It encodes CASSVGTGDTEAFF.

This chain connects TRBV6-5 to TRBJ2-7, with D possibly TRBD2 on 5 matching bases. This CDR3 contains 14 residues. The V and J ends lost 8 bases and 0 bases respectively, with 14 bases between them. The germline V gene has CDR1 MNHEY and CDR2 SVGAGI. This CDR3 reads CASVDRGLSYEQYF. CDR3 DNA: TGTGCCAGCGTAGACCGCGGACTCTCCTACGAGCAGTACTTC.

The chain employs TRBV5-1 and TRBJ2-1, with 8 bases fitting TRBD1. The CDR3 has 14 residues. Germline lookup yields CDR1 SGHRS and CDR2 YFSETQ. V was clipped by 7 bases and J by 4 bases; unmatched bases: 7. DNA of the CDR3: TGCGCCAGCGGACAGGGCCTTGGGTACAATGAGCAGTTCTTC. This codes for CASGQGLGYNEQFF.

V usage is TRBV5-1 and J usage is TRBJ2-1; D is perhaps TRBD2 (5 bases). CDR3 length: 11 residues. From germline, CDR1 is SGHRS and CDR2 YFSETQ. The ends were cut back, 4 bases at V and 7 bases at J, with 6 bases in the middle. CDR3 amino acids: CASSGGNEQFF. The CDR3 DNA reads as TGCGCCAGCAGCGGAGGAAATGAGCAGTTCTTC.

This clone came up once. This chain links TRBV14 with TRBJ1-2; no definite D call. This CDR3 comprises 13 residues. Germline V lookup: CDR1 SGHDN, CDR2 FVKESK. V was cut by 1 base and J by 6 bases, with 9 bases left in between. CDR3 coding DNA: TGTGCCAGCAGCCAAGTCCGAATGAATGGCTACACCTTC. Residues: CASSQVRMNGYTF.

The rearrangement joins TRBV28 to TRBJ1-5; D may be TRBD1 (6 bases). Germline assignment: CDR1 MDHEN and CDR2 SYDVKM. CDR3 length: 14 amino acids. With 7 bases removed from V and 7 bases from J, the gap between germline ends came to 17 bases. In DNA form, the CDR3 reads TGTGCCAGCACCACCCAGGCGGGACAACAGCCCCAGCATTTT. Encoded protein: CASTTQAGQQPQHF.

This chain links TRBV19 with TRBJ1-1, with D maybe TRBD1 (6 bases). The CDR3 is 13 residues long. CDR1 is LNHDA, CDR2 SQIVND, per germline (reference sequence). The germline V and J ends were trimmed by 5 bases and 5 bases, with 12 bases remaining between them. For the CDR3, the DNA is TGTGCCAGTAGTTATACAGGGCAAACTGAAGCTTTCTTT. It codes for CASSYTGQTEAFF.

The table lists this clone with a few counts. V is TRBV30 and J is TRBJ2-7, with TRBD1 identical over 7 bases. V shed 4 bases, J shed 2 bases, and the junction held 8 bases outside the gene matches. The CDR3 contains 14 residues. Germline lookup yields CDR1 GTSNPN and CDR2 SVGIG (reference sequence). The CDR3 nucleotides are TGTGCCTGGACCCTCCAAACAGGGGCCTACGAGCAGTACTTC. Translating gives CAWTLQTGAYEQYF.

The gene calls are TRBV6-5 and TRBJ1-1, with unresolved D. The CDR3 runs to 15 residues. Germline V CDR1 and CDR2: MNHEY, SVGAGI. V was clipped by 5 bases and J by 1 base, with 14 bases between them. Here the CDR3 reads CASSPLSGGNTEAFF. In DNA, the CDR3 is TGTGCCAGCAGTCCCCTCTCGGGCGGGAACACTGAAGCTTTCTTT.

CDR3 sequence: CASSPDTGEAGELFF. The CDR3 nucleotides read TGTGCCAGCTCACCGGATACAGGGGAGGCCGGGGAGCTGTTTTTT. This sequence joins TRBV18 and TRBJ2-2; perhaps TRBD1 as D (7 bases). CDR3 length: 15 residues. Germline lookup yields CDR1 KGHSH and CDR2 LQKENI. V was trimmed by 3 bases and J by 6 bases, leaving 14 bases between them.

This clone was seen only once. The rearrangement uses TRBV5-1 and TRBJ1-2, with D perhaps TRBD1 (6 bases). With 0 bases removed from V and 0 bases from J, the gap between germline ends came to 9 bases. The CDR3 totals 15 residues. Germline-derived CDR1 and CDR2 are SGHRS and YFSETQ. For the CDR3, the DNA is TGCGCCAGCAGCTTGGAAGGGGGGGCTAACTATGGCTACACCTTC. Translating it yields CASSLEGGANYGYTF.

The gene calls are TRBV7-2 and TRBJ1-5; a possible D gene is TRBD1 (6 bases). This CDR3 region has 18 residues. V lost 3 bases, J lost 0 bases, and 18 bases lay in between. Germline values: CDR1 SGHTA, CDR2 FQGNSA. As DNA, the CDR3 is TGTGCCAGCAGCTTGACCCCTGGACAGATTTATAGCAATCAGCCCCAGCATTTT. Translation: CASSLTPGQIYSNQPQHF.

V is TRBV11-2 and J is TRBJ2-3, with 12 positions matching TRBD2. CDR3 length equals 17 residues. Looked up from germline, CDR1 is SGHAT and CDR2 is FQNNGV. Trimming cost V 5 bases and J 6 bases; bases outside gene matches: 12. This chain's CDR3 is CASSATGLAGGADTQYF. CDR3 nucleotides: TGTGCCAGCAGCGCTACGGGGCTAGCGGGGGGGGCGGATACGCAGTATTTT.

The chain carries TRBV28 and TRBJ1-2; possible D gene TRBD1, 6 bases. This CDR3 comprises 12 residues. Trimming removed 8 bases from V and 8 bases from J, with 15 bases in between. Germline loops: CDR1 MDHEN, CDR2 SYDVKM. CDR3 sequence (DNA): TGTGCCAGCGGACCCCGACAGGTGGGCTACACCTTC. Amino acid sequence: CASGPRQVGYTF.

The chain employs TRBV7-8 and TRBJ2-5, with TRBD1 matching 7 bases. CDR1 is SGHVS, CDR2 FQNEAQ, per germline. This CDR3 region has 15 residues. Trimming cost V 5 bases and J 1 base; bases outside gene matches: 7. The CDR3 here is CASSQTNRGQETQYF. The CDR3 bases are TGTGCCAGCAGCCAAACAAACAGGGGCCAAGAGACCCAGTACTTC.

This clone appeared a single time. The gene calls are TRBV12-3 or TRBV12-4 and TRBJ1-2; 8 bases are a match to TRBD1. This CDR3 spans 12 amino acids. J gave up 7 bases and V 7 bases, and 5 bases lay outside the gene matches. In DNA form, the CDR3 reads TGTGCCAGCAAAGACAGGGGACCTGGCTACACCTTC. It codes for CASKDRGPGYTF.